Below, 8 T cell receptor beta chains from the same sample are listed, as sequenced in a study of monozygotic twins with inflammatory bowel disease. TCRdb re-called the 5' RACE reads; one entry per CDR3 protein, DNA not given. The sample features more than 300,000 distinct CDR3 sequences, with 2.5% to 3% in its top ten. Sequenced material: blood. The receptors come from a human donor with ulcerative colitis or Crohn's disease, or a healthy co-twin of an affected twin (not recorded which).

The V gene is TRBV6-2 or TRBV6-3, the J gene TRBJ2-7; TCRdb lists TRBD1, though no DNA is available to test this call. CDR1 and CDR2 (germline): MNHEY, SVGEGT. The CDR3 totals 13 residues. CDR3 sequence: CASSYRGLYEQYF.

J is TRBJ2-3 and V is TRBV5-1; TCRdb designates TRBD2, a call that cannot be tested without DNA. Germline values: CDR1 SGHRS, CDR2 YFSETQ. The CDR3 loop spans 16 amino acids. The CDR3 sequence: CASSLVGTTGEDTQYF.

The genes are TRBV4-1 and TRBJ1-2; TCRdb reports TRBD1, a call that lacks DNA to check it against. The V gene's germline CDR1 is MGHRA and CDR2 YSYEKL. CDR3 size: 18 residues. The chain's CDR3 is CASSQEGGTGDANYGYTF.

V gene TRBV7-9 combines with J gene TRBJ1-6; TCRdb gives TRBD1 as the D gene, but with no DNA this cannot be confirmed. Germline V lookup: CDR1 SEHNR, CDR2 FQNEAQ (reference sequence). The CDR3 covers 17 residues. The CDR3 sequence: CASSYSGTGASNSPLHF.

This chain's CDR3 is CASSPSGGPYGYTF. V and J are TRBV27 and TRBJ1-2. The CDR3 is 14 residues long. Germline V gene lookup returns CDR1 MNHEY and CDR2 SMNVEV (reference sequence).

The CDR3 loop is CASSLRRGNTDTQYF. The chain joins TRBV5-1 to TRBJ2-3; TCRdb's D gene call, TRBD2, goes unchecked for lack of DNA. CDR3 length equals 15 residues. CDR1 is SGHRS and CDR2 is YFSETQ in the germline V gene.

V and J are TRBV7-6 and TRBJ1-1; TCRdb calls TRBD1, which cannot be checked without DNA. The CDR3 consists of 15 residues. The germline V gene encodes CDR1 SGHVS and CDR2 FNYEAQ. CDR3 loop: CASSIRTRGATEAFF.

The CDR3 sequence is CASSRGPSMNTEAFF. The chain employs TRBV11-2 and TRBJ1-1. The CDR3 is 15 residues long. Germline assignment: CDR1 SGHAT and CDR2 FQNNGV.